This T cell receptor beta chain was sequenced for a study of molecular identifiers for immune sequencing clone quantification. Libraries from naive CD8 cells were generated from approximately 22,000 to 940,000 sorted cells (with 10%, 30% or 50% RNA). CD8+CD4-CCR7+CD45RA+ cells were sorted as naive CD8 T cells. Listed TCR primers, together with previously described methods, were used for the bulk TCR libraries. Each CDR3 protein is one row after TCRdb ran MiXCR on the PCR reads. The sample shows some 320,000 distinct CDR3 sequences, about 20% of them seen only once. Trimming removed 1 base from V and 2 bases from J; junction bases left unmatched: 4. This CDR3 is built from 16 residues. Germline V gene sequence: CDR1 MGHRA, CDR2 YSYEKL.

V and J are TRBV4-1 and TRBJ2-1, with TRBD2 matching over 8 bases. The TCR was taken from a human donor in good health. Some libraries in this study had Jurkat cell RNA spiked in. The sample consisted of naive CD8+ T cells from blood, with Jurkat cell RNA spiked in. Stated subset: FACS-sorted CD8+CD4-CCR7+CD45RA+ naive T cells. CDR3: CASSQVERGTYNEQFF. The CDR3 region has the DNA TGCGCCAGCAGCCAAGTCGAGCGGGGGACCTACAATGAGCAGTTCTTC.